Sequencing of this TCR beta chain was carried out in a study of CD8 T cells in ankylosing spondylitis (dated by TCRdb to about 2017). About the investigation overall: To find TCR variants linked to disease, the study profiled T cell receptor beta repertoires in ankylosing spondylitis patients and healthy donors. The full study cohort comprised 20 to 25 ankylosing spondylitis patients and 85 to 120 healthy donors. Peripheral blood samples were taken, and synovial fluid was additionally collected from ankylosing spondylitis patients.

Concerning this clonotype: No antigen is known for it. A much larger clone differs from this one at a single base, so this may be a read error.

The trim is 2 bases for V and 5 bases for J, with a gap of 21 bases between the germline ends. The germline V gene encodes CDR1 PRHDT and CDR2 FYEKMQ (reference sequence). There are 17 amino acids in the CDR3, from cysteine to phenylalanine inclusive. Just the 51-base CDR3 DNA is kept, in frame starting at base 1. TCRdb lists the instrument as Illumina HiSeq 2500. Quantitative 5'-RACE with molecular barcodes was used to prepare TCR beta libraries. In the paper's pipeline: A new computational method, built on a probabilistic model of VDJ rearrangement, was used to identify disease-linked TCR variants. The public reads were run again by TCRdb, first through fastp at Q25 and then through MiXCR, and only productive beta chains were kept. A single entry per CDR3 protein holds the most common genes and DNA from its merged rows. TCRdb, rather than the study authors, made the V and J calls. For this sample the table gives hundreds of thousands of distinct CDR3 sequences, of which more than 9.5% were detected only once. Approximately 6.3% of the sample comes from the top ten.

What the work shows at the level of the full study, not this receptor alone: According to the report, matched synovial fluid samples from ankylosing spondylitis patients were significantly enriched for the disease-linked clones. In peripheral blood, the disease-linked clones were found at relatively low frequencies and had a CD8+ phenotype. Some TCR beta motif variants had previously been reported in synovial fluid and blood of reactive arthritis patients, which suggested common disease-initiation mechanisms. A TCR beta motif made up of under ten highly homologous amino acid variants appeared to be characteristic of blood from ankylosing spondylitis patients.

The sequencing input was blood, either unsorted or a sorted T cell fraction (not recorded which). Recombination linked TRBV13 to TRBJ1-2; the D gene is possibly TRBD1, with 5 bases matching. The source of this sequence is a male donor with ankylosing spondylitis. The encoded CDR3 is CASSLQRQGLWAYGYTF. The DNA reads TGTGCCAGCAGCTTACAACGGCAGGGACTATGGGCATATGGCTACACCTTC. This CDR3, with the reference TRBV13 and TRBJ1-2 proteins standing in past its ends, gives the full variable domain AAGVIQSPRHLIKEKRETATLKCYPIPRHDTVYWYQQGPGQDPQFLISFYEKMQSDKGSIPDRFSAQQFSDYHSELNMSSLELGDSALYFCASSLQRQGLWAYGYTFGSGTRLTVV.